The T cell receptor beta chain described here comes from a study of cytomegalovirus exposure and HLA in healthy donors. In the study overall: The early release's HLA-typed donors yielded some 85 million unique TCRs.

60 Vbeta and 13 Jbeta primers were used in PCR. Only in-frame clones appear in the TCRdb table, and some are missing; sequencing was by immunoSEQ multiplex PCR. The sample consists of around 150,000 clones, under 75% of them appearing once. Germline V gene lookup returns CDR1 MDHEN and CDR2 SYDVKM. The CDR3 extends over 14 amino acids. The V and J ends lost 10 bases and 4 bases respectively, with 19 bases between them. The rearrangement links TRBV28 to TRBJ1-1; tentatively, D is TRBD1 (6 bases). Sequencing was performed on PBMCs. The origin of this receptor is a woman between 40 and 50 years old in good health and CMV-seronegative. CDR3 in amino acids: CATRPGTLGTEAFF. The CDR3 DNA sequence: TGTGCCACCCGGCCCGGGACATTAGGCACTGAAGCTTTCTTT.